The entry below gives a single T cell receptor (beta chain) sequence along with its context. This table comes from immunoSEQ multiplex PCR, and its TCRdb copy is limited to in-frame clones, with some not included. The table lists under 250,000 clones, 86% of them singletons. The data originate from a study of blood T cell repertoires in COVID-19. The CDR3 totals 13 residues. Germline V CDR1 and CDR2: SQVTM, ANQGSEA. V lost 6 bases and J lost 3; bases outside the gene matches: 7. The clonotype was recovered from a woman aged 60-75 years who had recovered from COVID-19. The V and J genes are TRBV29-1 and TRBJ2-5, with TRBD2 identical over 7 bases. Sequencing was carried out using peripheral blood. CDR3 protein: CSVALATKETQYF. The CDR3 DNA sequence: TGCAGCGTAGCACTAGCGACTAAAGAGACCCAGTACTTC.